The present entry profiles one TCR beta chain with its context. The target antigen is unknown. The sample belongs to a study of PD-1 blockade in classical Hodgkin lymphoma. Findings and limits, study-wide: Prior therapy or disease activity may underlie the repertoire differences, whose causes remain undefined. A significant rise in TCR diversity was seen by C4D1 for CD4+ cells but not for CD8+ cells.

Libraries were prepared by immunoSEQ multiplex PCR; TCRdb keeps only in-frame clonotypes and omits some of them. The table has 75,000 to 100,000 clones, around four fifths seen once; the top ten hold less than 15%. The CDR3 runs 14 residues. Trimming removed 4 bases from V and 2 bases from J; junction bases left unmatched: 5. Germline V lookup: CDR1 KGHSH, CDR2 LQKENI. Patients all relapsed after autologous stem cell transplantation, and there was variation in brentuximab vedotin exposure. The starting material was peripheral blood mononuclear cells (PBMCs), obtained at baseline. The V call is TRBV18, the J call TRBJ2-7; 7 bases are a match to TRBD1. The source is a human donor with classical Hodgkin lymphoma. The CDR3, as DNA: TGTGCCAGCTCACGGGGGACAGTAGCCTACGAGCAGTACTTC. Translating it yields CASSRGTVAYEQYF.